This TCR beta chain originates from a study of T cell responses to AZD1222 COVID-19 vaccine. The data were produced by immunoSEQ multiplex PCR, yet TCRdb's version contains in-frame clones alone and is incomplete. The repertoire holds about 110,000 clones, 89% seen once, with approximately 3.1% in the top ten. V lost 8 bases to trimming and J lost 3 bases; unmatched junction nucleotides: 9. From germline, CDR1 is WSHSY and CDR2 SAAADI. CDR3 size: 14 residues. As concerns this clone: Its target is not known.

Findings of the study overall: Every sample of the repertoires postdated the peak T cell response.

Sample: peripheral blood, taken on day 0 of MenACWY control vaccination. V usage is TRBV10-2 and J usage is TRBJ2-7, with 8 nucleotides matching TRBD2. The clonotype was recovered from an adult in good health. The CDR3 DNA follows: TGCGCCAGCGCGGGGGGTCCCTTCAACTACGAGCAGTACTTC. Translated, it gives CASAGGPFNYEQYF.